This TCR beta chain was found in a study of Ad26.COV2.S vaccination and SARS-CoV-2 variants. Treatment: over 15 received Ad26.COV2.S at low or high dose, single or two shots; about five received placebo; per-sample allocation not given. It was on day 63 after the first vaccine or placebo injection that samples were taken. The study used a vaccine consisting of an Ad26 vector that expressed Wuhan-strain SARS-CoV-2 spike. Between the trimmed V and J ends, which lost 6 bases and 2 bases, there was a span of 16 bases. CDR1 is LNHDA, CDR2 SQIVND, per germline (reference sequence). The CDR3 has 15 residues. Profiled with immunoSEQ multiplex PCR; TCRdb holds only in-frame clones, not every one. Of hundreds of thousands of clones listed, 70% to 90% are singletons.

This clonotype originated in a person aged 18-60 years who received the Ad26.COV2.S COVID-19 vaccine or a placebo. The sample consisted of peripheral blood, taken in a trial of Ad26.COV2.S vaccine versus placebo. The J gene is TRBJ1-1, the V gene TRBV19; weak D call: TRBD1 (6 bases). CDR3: CASSRLLDSNTEAFF. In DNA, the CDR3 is TGTGCCAGTAGCCGACTCCTGGACAGTAACACTGAAGCTTTCTTT.